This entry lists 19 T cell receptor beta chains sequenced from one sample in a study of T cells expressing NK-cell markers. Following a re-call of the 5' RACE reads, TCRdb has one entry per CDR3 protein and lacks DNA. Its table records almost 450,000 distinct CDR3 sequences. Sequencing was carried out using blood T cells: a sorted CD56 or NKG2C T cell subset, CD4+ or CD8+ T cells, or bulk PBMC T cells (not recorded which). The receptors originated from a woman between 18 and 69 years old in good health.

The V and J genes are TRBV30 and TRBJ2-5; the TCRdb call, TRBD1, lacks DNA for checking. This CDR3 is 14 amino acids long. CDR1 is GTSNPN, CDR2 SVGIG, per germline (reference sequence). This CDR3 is CAWLSRGASETQYF.

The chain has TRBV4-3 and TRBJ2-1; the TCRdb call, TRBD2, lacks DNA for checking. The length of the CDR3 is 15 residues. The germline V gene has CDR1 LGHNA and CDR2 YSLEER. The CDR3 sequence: CASSQVLAGRNEQFF.

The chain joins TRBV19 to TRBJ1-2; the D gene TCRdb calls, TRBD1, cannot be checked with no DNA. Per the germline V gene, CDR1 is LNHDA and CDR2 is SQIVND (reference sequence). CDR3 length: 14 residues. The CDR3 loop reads CASSMGQGNFGYTF.

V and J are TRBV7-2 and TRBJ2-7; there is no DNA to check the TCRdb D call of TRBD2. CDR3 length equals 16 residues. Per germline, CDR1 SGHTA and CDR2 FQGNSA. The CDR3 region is CASSLESQGAPYEQYF.

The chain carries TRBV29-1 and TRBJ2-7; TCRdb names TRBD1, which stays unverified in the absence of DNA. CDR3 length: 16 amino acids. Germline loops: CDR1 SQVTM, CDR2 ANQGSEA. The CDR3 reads CSVLETGQGGFHEQYF.

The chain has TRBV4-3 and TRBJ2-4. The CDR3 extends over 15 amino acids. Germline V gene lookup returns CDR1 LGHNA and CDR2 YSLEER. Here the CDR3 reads CASSQGWQDKNIQYF.

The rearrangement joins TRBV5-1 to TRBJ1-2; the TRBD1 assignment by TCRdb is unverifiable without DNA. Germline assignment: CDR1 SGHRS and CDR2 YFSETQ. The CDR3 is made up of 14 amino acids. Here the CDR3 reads CASSLSGTGNGYTF.

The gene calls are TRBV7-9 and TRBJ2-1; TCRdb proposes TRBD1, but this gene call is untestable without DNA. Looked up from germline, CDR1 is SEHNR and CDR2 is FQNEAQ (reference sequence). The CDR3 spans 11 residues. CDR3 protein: CASSPGQSQFF.

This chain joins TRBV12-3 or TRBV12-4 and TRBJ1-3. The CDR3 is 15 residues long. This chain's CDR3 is CASSSRGSPGNTIYF.

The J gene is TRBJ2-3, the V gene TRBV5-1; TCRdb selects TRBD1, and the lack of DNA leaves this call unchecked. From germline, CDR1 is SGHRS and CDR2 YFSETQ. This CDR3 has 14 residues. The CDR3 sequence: CASRRSGGADTQYF.

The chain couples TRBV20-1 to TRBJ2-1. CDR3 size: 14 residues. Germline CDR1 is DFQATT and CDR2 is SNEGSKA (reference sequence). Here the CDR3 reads CSARTFWPYNEQFF.

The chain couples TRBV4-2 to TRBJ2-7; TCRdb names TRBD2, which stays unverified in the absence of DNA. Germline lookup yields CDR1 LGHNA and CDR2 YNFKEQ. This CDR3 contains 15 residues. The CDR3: CASSQDRDSLYEQYF.

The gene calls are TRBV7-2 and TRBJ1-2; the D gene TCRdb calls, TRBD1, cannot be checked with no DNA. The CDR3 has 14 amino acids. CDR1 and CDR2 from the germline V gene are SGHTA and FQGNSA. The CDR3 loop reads CASSLSRQGEGYTF.

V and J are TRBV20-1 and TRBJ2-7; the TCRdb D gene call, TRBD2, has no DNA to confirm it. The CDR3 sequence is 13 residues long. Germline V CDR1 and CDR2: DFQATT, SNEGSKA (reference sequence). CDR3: CSVKGGVAYEQYF.

The CDR3 region is CASSVSGTKETQYF. The chain joins TRBV5-6 to TRBJ2-5; no DNA is available, so the TRBD1 call from TCRdb remains unchecked. The CDR3 is 14 residues long. Germline lookup yields CDR1 SGHDT and CDR2 YYEEEE.

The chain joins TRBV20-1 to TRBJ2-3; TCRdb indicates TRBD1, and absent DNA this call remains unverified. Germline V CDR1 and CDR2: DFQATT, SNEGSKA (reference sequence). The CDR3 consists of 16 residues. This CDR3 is CSARDGPGGRTDTQYF.

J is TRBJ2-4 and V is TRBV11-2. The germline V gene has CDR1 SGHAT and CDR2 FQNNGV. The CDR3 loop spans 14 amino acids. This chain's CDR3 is CASSLVPAKNIQYF.

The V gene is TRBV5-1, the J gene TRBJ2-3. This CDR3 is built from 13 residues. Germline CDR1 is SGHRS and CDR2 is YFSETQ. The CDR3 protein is CASSLKGTDTQYF.

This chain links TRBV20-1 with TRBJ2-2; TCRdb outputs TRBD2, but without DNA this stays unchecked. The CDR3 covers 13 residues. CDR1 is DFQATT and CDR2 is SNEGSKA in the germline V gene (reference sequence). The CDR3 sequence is CSARDGGIGELFF.